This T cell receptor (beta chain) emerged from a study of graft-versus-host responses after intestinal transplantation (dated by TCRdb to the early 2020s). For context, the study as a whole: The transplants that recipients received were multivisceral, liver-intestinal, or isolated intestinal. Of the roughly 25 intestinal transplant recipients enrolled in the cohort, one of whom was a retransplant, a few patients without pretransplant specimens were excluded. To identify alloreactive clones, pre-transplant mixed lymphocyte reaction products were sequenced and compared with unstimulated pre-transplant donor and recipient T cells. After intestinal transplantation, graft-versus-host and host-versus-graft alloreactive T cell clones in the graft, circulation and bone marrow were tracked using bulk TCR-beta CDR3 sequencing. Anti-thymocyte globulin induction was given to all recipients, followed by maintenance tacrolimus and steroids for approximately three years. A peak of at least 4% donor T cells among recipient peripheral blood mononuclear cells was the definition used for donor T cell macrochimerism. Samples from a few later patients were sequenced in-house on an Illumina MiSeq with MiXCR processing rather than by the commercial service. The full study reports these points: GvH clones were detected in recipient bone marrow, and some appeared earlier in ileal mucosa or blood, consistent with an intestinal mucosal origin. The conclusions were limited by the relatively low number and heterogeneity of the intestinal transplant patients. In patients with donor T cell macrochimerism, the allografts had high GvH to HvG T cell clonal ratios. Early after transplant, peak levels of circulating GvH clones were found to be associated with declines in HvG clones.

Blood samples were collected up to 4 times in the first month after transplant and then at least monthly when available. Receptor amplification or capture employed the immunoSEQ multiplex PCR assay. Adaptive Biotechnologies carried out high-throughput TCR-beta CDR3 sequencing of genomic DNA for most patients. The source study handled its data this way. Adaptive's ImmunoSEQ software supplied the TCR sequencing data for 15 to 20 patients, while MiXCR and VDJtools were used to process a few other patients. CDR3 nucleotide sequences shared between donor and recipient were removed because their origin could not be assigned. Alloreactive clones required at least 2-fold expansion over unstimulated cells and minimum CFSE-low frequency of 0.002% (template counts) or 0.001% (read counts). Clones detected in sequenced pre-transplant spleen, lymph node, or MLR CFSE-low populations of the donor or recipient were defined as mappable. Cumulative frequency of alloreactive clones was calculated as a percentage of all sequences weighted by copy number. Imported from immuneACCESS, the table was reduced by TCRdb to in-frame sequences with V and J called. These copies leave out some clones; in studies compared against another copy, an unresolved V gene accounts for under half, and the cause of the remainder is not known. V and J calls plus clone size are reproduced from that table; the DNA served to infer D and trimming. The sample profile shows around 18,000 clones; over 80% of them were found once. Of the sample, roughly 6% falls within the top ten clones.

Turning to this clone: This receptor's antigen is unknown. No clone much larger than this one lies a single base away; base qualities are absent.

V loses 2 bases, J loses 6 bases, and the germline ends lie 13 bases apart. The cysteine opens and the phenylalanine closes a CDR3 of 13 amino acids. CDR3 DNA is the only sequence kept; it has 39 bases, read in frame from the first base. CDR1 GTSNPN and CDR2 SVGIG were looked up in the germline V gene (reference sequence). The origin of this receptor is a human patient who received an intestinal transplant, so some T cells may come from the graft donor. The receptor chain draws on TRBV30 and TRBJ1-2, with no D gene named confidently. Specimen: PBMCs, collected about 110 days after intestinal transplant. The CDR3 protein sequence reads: CAWSRARRNGYTF. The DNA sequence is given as TGTGCCTGGAGTCGGGCCAGAAGGAATGGCTACACCTTC. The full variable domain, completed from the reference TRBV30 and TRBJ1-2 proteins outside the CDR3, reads SQTIHQWPATLVQPVGSPLSLECTVEGTSNPNLYWYRQAAGRGLQLLFYSVGIGQISSEVPQNLSASRPQDRQFILSSKKLLLSDSGFYLCAWSRARRNGYTFGSGTRLTVV.